This T cell receptor beta chain came from a study of cytomegalovirus exposure and HLA in healthy donors. A multiplex PCR was run with 60 Vbeta primers and 13 Jbeta primers. The method was immunoSEQ multiplex PCR; TCRdb's version includes in-frame clones alone and lacks a portion of them. The table lists 100,000 or so clones, roughly 70% of them singletons, with 1% to 1.5% in the top ten. This clone was found once. Its antigen remains unidentified. The V gene's germline CDR1 is SGHNT and CDR2 YYREEE (reference sequence). The CDR3 has 14 residues. V gave up 7 bases and J gave up 4 bases, with 17 bases separating them. Overall study findings and caveats: The availability of immune exposure information extended only to CMV serostatus.

Sequenced sample: PBMCs. The sequence came from a man between 40 and 49 years old in good health and CMV-seronegative. The chain couples TRBV5-4 to TRBJ1-1; TRBD1 might be the D (5 bases). This chain's CDR3 is CASCAQGGCTEAFF. The CDR3 nucleotides read TGTGCCAGCTGCGCCCAGGGCGGTTGCACTGAAGCTTTCTTT.